Listed below are T cell receptor beta chains from one sample, sequenced in a study of blood T cell repertoires in COVID-19. Profiling relied on immunoSEQ multiplex PCR, and the TCRdb table lists in-frame clones only, not all of them. This table holds fewer than 250,000 clones, 85% to 90% found once. Sequenced: peripheral blood. The receptors originated from a man aged 50-59 years with COVID-19, enrolled during active disease. The CDR3 runs from the conserved cysteine through the conserved F or W. Each record gives: J gene, V gene, clone size, D gene, CDR3 protein, CDR3 DNA. The D gene is left open where the match is weak. Clone size is not always given. Where it is, it says once, few, many or a class for expanded clones.

TRBJ1-5 | TRBV27 | NA | TRBD1 | CASSPTGGIQPQHF | TGTGCCAGCAGCCCCACAGGGGGCATTCAGCCCCAGCATTTT
TRBJ2-7 | TRBV3-1/TRBV3-2 | NA | TRBD1 | CASRRQGNSYEQYF | TGTGCCAGCAGGAGACAGGGGAACTCCTACGAGCAGTACTTC
TRBJ2-3 | TRBV6-2/TRBV6-3 | NA | NA | CASSPPNRDTQYF | TGTGCCAGCAGTCCCCCCAACAGAGATACGCAGTATTTT
TRBJ2-1 | TRBV5-4 | NA | NA | CASSPGEILGEQFF | TGTGCCAGCAGCCCTGGGGAGATACTTGGGGAGCAGTTCTTC
TRBJ2-5 | TRBV28 | NA | TRBD2 | CASSYTSGGEETQYF | TGTGCCAGCAGCTACACTAGCGGGGGGGAAGAGACCCAGTACTTC
TRBJ1-1 | TRBV6-5 | NA | NA | CASRRAGGGVEAFF | TGTGCCAGCAGACGCGCGGGGGGAGGGGTTGAAGCTTTCTTT
TRBJ2-3 | TRBV2 | NA | TRBD2 | CASSELAGGTDTQYF | TGTGCCAGCAGTGAACTAGCGGGAGGCACAGATACGCAGTATTTT
TRBJ1-2 | TRBV2 | NA | TRBD1 | CASTPDRPYGYTF | TGTGCCAGCACCCCGGACAGGCCCTATGGCTACACCTTC
TRBJ1-2 | TRBV7-9 | few | NA | CASSLALAELYGYTF | TGTGCCAGCAGCTTAGCGCTGGCGGAGCTCTATGGCTACACCTTC
TRBJ2-7 | TRBV29-1 | NA | TRBD2 | CSATPGLAFEQYF | TGCAGCGCCACGCCGGGACTAGCCTTCGAGCAGTACTTC
TRBJ2-5 | TRBV6-2/TRBV6-3 | NA | NA | CASSYSTGQTQYF | TGTGCCAGCAGTTACTCCACAGGACAGACCCAGTACTTC
TRBJ2-1 | TRBV19 | NA | NA | CASSIAQEFYNEQFF | TGTGCCAGTAGTATAGCACAAGAATTTTACAATGAGCAGTTCTTC
TRBJ2-7 | TRBV29-1 | NA | TRBD2 | CAGREGPPGEQYF | TGCGCTGGGCGGGAGGGCCCTCCGGGGGAGCAGTACTTC
TRBJ2-1 | TRBV7-9 | NA | TRBD1 | CASSTGQGTNEQFF | TGTGCCAGCAGTACTGGACAGGGGACGAATGAGCAGTTCTTC
TRBJ2-3 | TRBV7-2 | NA | NA | CASSLAGGGGGTDTQYF | TGTGCCAGCAGCTTAGCCGGCGGGGGCGGGGGCACAGATACGCAGTATTTT
TRBJ2-2 | TRBV24-1 | NA | NA | CATSGGRGPNTGELFF | TGTGCCACCAGTGGGGGGCGGGGGCCGAACACCGGGGAGCTGTTTTTT
TRBJ1-4 | TRBV7-8 | NA | NA | CASSLRIRGANEKLFF | TGTGCCAGCAGCTTAAGGATCCGGGGAGCTAATGAAAAACTGTTTTTT
TRBJ2-5 | TRBV7-2 | NA | TRBD2 | CASSLAGTSGVETQYF | TGTGCCAGCAGCTTAGCGGGGACTAGCGGAGTAGAGACCCAGTACTTC
TRBJ1-2 | TRBV19 | NA | NA | CASSPSHREVEGYTF | TGTGCCAGTAGTCCCTCTCACAGGGAAGTGGAGGGCTACACCTTC
TRBJ1-1 | TRBV6-2/TRBV6-3 | NA | TRBD1 | CASSSPGQVPEAFF | TGTGCCAGCAGTTCCCCAGGACAGGTTCCTGAAGCTTTCTTT
TRBJ2-5 | TRBV29-1 | once | TRBD2 | CSGEGPGETQYF | TGCAGCGGGGAGGGCCCAGGGGAGACCCAGTACTTC
TRBJ2-2 | TRBV5-4 | NA | NA | CASSLDSGNTGELFF | TGTGCCAGCAGCTTGGATAGCGGGAACACCGGGGAGCTGTTTTTT
TRBJ2-4 | TRBV10-3 | NA | NA | CATEAFKIQYF | TGTGCCACCGAAGCCTTTAAGATTCAGTACTTC
TRBJ2-7 | TRBV7-2 | NA | NA | CASSSTTGSNEQYF | TGTGCCAGCAGCTCGACTACAGGGAGCAACGAGCAGTACTTC
TRBJ2-6 | TRBV7-6 | once | NA | CASSLRGAQSGANVLTF | TGTGCCAGCAGCCTCAGGGGGGCTCAGTCTGGGGCCAACGTCCTGACTTTC
TRBJ1-2 | TRBV4-1 | NA | NA | CASSQDLGRVNYGYTF | TGCGCCAGCAGCCAAGATCTAGGCAGGGTTAACTATGGCTACACCTTC
TRBJ1-5 | TRBV7-9 | NA | TRBD1 | CASSTIHRGQGVQPQHF | TGTGCCAGCAGCACTATTCACCGGGGACAGGGTGTTCAGCCCCAGCATTTT
TRBJ2-7 | TRBV14 | NA | TRBD1 | CASSRFRDSYEQYF | TGTGCCAGCAGCCGGTTCCGGGACAGCTACGAGCAGTACTTC
TRBJ2-4 | TRBV6-1 | NA | TRBD2 | CASSERASGGASALDIQYF | TGTGCCAGCAGTGAACGAGCTAGCGGGGGGGCCTCGGCCCTAGACATTCAGTACTTC